These T cell receptor beta chains were read from a single sample in a study of a mutant IDH1 vaccine in newly diagnosed glioma. TCRdb's table, derived via immunoSEQ multiplex PCR, lists solely in-frame clones and lacks some. The sample holds approximately 19,000 clones, roughly 88% seen once. The sequencing here drew on PBMCs, taken from a glioma patient treated with radiotherapy, temozolomide or both. The receptors shown here come from a man aged 40-55 years with glioma. Each CDR3 is given with its conserved first and last residue. Fields, in order: clone size, J gene, V gene, D gene, CDR3 protein, CDR3 DNA. The D gene is left open where the match is weak. Part of the rows lack a size; the others show once, few, many or a class for expanded clones.

clone_size: .; j_call: TRBJ2-7; v_call: TRBV28; d_call: TRBD1; cdr3_aa: CASSSGQTAIKQYF; cdr3_nt: TGTGCCAGCAGTTCGGGACAGACGGCTATAAAGCAGTACTTC
clone_size: .; j_call: TRBJ2-7; v_call: TRBV18; d_call: TRBD1; cdr3_aa: CASGAGQGSYEQYF; cdr3_nt: TGTGCCAGCGGGGCGGGACAGGGCTCCTACGAGCAGTACTTC
clone_size: once; j_call: TRBJ2-7; v_call: TRBV27; d_call: .; cdr3_aa: CASRGLYGLSYEQYF; cdr3_nt: TGTGCCAGCAGAGGGTTGTACGGTCTCTCCTACGAGCAGTACTTC
clone_size: .; j_call: TRBJ1-5; v_call: TRBV5-4; d_call: TRBD1; cdr3_aa: CASSHEGASQPQHF; cdr3_nt: TGTGCCAGCAGCCATGAGGGGGCGAGTCAGCCCCAGCATTTT
clone_size: .; j_call: TRBJ1-1; v_call: TRBV7-2; d_call: .; cdr3_aa: CASSLRAGASDTEAFF; cdr3_nt: TGTGCCAGCAGCTTGCGGGCGGGGGCGAGCGACACTGAAGCTTTCTTT
clone_size: .; j_call: TRBJ2-7; v_call: TRBV29-1; d_call: .; cdr3_aa: CSVQGTYEQYF; cdr3_nt: TGCAGCGTACAGGGCACCTACGAGCAGTACTTC
clone_size: .; j_call: TRBJ1-2; v_call: TRBV6-4; d_call: .; cdr3_aa: CASSDSIQGTHYTF; cdr3_nt: TGTGCCAGCAGTGACTCGATACAGGGCACCCACTACACCTTC
clone_size: .; j_call: TRBJ1-4; v_call: TRBV6-1; d_call: .; cdr3_aa: CASSVDPQGNEKLFF; cdr3_nt: TGTGCCAGCAGTGTTGATCCCCAAGGGAATGAAAAACTGTTTTTT
clone_size: .; j_call: TRBJ1-2; v_call: TRBV5-6; d_call: .; cdr3_aa: CASSAGDYGYTF; cdr3_nt: TGTGCCAGCAGCGCAGGGGACTATGGCTACACCTTC
clone_size: .; j_call: TRBJ2-5; v_call: TRBV9; d_call: TRBD1; cdr3_aa: CASSSSGQGEETQYF; cdr3_nt: TGTGCCAGCAGCTCCAGTGGGCAGGGGGAAGAGACCCAGTACTTC
clone_size: .; j_call: TRBJ1-2; v_call: TRBV5-1; d_call: TRBD1; cdr3_aa: CASSLTGASNYGYTF; cdr3_nt: TGCGCCAGCAGCTTAACAGGGGCTTCTAACTATGGCTACACCTTC
clone_size: once; j_call: TRBJ1-6; v_call: TRBV6-1; d_call: .; cdr3_aa: CASEGGVSPLHF; cdr3_nt: TGTGCCAGCGAGGGGGGGGTATCACCCCTCCACTTT
clone_size: .; j_call: TRBJ2-6; v_call: TRBV30; d_call: .; cdr3_aa: CAWTSSGANVLTF; cdr3_nt: TGTGCCTGGACAAGCTCTGGGGCCAACGTCCTGACTTTC
clone_size: .; j_call: TRBJ2-6; v_call: TRBV15; d_call: .; cdr3_aa: CATSRSSGSGANVLTF; cdr3_nt: TGTGCCACCAGCAGATCCTCAGGGTCTGGGGCCAACGTCCTGACTTTC
clone_size: .; j_call: TRBJ2-5; v_call: TRBV7-9; d_call: .; cdr3_aa: CASSAPVGGLETQYF; cdr3_nt: TGTGCCAGCAGCGCACCCGTTGGGGGCTTAGAGACCCAGTACTTC
clone_size: once; j_call: TRBJ1-2; v_call: TRBV2; d_call: TRBD1; cdr3_aa: CASNQGQLNYGYTF; cdr3_nt: TGTGCCAGCAACCAGGGACAGCTTAACTATGGCTACACCTTC
clone_size: .; j_call: TRBJ1-2; v_call: TRBV30; d_call: .; cdr3_aa: CAWSPGQGGGYTF; cdr3_nt: TGTGCCTGGAGCCCTGGGCAGGGAGGGGGCTACACCTTC
clone_size: .; j_call: TRBJ1-2; v_call: TRBV7-8; d_call: TRBD1; cdr3_aa: CASSGGQSYGYTF; cdr3_nt: TGTGCCAGCAGCGGGGGACAGTCCTATGGCTACACCTTC
clone_size: .; j_call: TRBJ1-5; v_call: TRBV6-1; d_call: .; cdr3_aa: CASSGSGPYSNQPQHF; cdr3_nt: TGTGCCAGCAGTGGGTCTGGGCCCTATAGCAATCAGCCCCAGCATTTT
clone_size: once; j_call: TRBJ2-3; v_call: TRBV5-1; d_call: .; cdr3_aa: CASSSTRDTQYF; cdr3_nt: TGCGCCAGCAGCTCGACTAGGGATACGCAGTATTTT
clone_size: .; j_call: TRBJ2-6; v_call: TRBV5-6; d_call: .; cdr3_aa: CASSLAWGAGANVLTF; cdr3_nt: TGTGCCAGCAGCTTGGCCTGGGGGGCCGGGGCCAACGTCCTGACTTTC
clone_size: once; j_call: TRBJ1-1; v_call: TRBV15; d_call: TRBD1; cdr3_aa: CATSPWTGAIGTEAFF; cdr3_nt: TGTGCCACCAGCCCCTGGACAGGGGCGATAGGAACTGAAGCTTTCTTT
clone_size: .; j_call: TRBJ2-3; v_call: TRBV6-4; d_call: TRBD1; cdr3_aa: CASSDSTGGADTQYF; cdr3_nt: TGTGCCAGCAGTGACTCGACAGGGGGCGCAGATACGCAGTATTTT
clone_size: .; j_call: TRBJ1-5; v_call: TRBV2; d_call: .; cdr3_aa: CASSFGGLDQPQHF; cdr3_nt: TGTGCCAGCAGCTTTGGGGGACTTGATCAGCCCCAGCATTTT
clone_size: .; j_call: TRBJ1-1; v_call: TRBV6-5; d_call: .; cdr3_aa: CATKVGVGTEAFF; cdr3_nt: TGTGCCACCAAAGTAGGGGTAGGCACTGAAGCTTTCTTT